This T cell receptor (beta chain) was profiled in a study of cytomegalovirus exposure and HLA in healthy donors. Study results and limitations: Reported results showed that the classifier diagnosed cytomegalovirus status with high specificity and sensitivity.

Concerning this clone itself: Antigen specificity is unknown.

The protocol was immunoSEQ multiplex PCR, while the TCRdb copy is restricted to in-frame clones and leaves out a portion. The data show 250,000 to 350,000 clones, around nine tenths seen once. V trimming: 3 bases; J trimming: 1 base; junction bases outside the gene matches: 14. Germline values: CDR1 MDHEN, CDR2 SYDVKM. The CDR3 runs 19 residues. The TCR was taken from a young woman in good health and CMV-seronegative. Specimen: PBMCs. The rearrangement links TRBV28 to TRBJ2-7, with TRBD2 matching over 11 bases. Here the CDR3 reads CASSFPVKISGRASYEQYF. The CDR3 bases are TGTGCCAGCAGTTTTCCAGTGAAAATTAGCGGGAGGGCGTCCTACGAGCAGTACTTC. Full variable domain (rest looked up from reference TRBV28 and TRBJ2-7): DVKVTQSSRYLVKRTGEKVFLECVQDMDHENMFWYRQDPGLGLRLIYFSYDVKMKEKGDIPEGYSVSREKKERFSLILESASTNQTSMYLCASSFPVKISGRASYEQYFGPGTRLTVT.